These 9 T cell receptor beta chains were all obtained from the same sample, sequenced in a study of shared T cell receptors in the human thymus. The data were produced by immunoSEQ multiplex PCR, yet TCRdb's version contains in-frame clones alone and is incomplete. The sample contains hundreds of thousands of clones, approximately 80% of which appear only once. This sample was shared with a second study, whose subject was human thymus T cells.

The sample consisted of thymocytes. The receptor set was obtained from a boy under two years old with a congenital heart defect.

The genes are TRBV14 and TRBJ2-7; 12 bases match TRBD1. The CDR3 spans 16 residues. Germline V gives CDR1 SGHDN, CDR2 FVKESK. The junction had 8 bases not matched to a gene; V was cut back by 4 bases and J by 4 bases. CDR3 coding DNA: TGTGCCAGCAGCCCCGGGACAGGGGGCGCGTCTTACGAGCAGTACTTC. Encoded protein: CASSPGTGGASYEQYF.

The rearrangement joins TRBV5-6 to TRBJ1-1; tentatively, D is TRBD1 (5 bases). The ends were cut back, 0 bases at V and 6 bases at J, with 9 bases in the middle. The germline gives CDR1 SGHDT, CDR2 YYEEEE. The CDR3 contains 13 residues. The CDR3 sequence: CASSLVGVSEAFF. Written as DNA, the CDR3 is TGTGCCAGCAGCTTGGTAGGGGTCTCTGAAGCTTTCTTT.

The chain links TRBV10-2 to TRBJ2-7, with no clear D. The CDR3 consists of 19 residues. Germline V CDR1 and CDR2: WSHSY, SAAADI. With 5 bases removed from V and 3 bases from J, the gap between germline ends came to 29 bases. CDR3 nucleotide sequence: TGCGCCAGCAGTCAGAGGATATCTAGTGGTGATTTGAGGATCTACGAGCAGTACTTC. It codes for CASSQRISSGDLRIYEQYF.

The chain uses TRBV11-1 and TRBJ2-1; 7 bases are a match to TRBD2. The CDR3 length is 15 residues. The germline gives CDR1 SGHAT, CDR2 FQDESV (reference sequence). Losses at the gene ends were 1 base for V and 2 bases for J; bases not matched to a gene: 2. CDR3 in amino acids: CASSLGGRTYNEQFF. CDR3 nucleotides: TGTGCCAGCAGCTTAGGCGGGAGAACCTACAATGAGCAGTTCTTC.

The chain recombines TRBV5-1 with TRBJ1-2; a weak D match, TRBD1 (6 bases). Germline CDR1 SGHRS, CDR2 YFSETQ. V lost 0 bases, J lost 4 bases, and 22 bases lay in between. This CDR3 spans 18 amino acids. DNA for the CDR3: TGCGCCAGCAGCTTGGAGAACAGGGCGGGGGTAGGGGGCTATGGCTACACCTTC. Its protein is CASSLENRAGVGGYGYTF. The full variable domain, rest sourced from reference TRBV5-1 and TRBJ1-2, is KAGVTQTPRYLIKTRGQQVTLSCSPISGHRSVSWYQQTPGQGLQFLFEYFSETQRNKGNFPGRFSGRQFSNSRSEMNVSTLELGDSALYLCASSLENRAGVGGYGYTFGSGTRLTVV.

The J gene is TRBJ2-4, the V gene TRBV11-2; 9 bases are shared with TRBD1. The CDR3 loop spans 17 amino acids. Per germline, CDR1 SGHAT and CDR2 FQNNGV. J was trimmed by 3 bases and V by 4 bases; bases with no gene match: 10. The CDR3 spells CASSSGTGWLDKNIQYF. The CDR3 DNA is TGTGCCAGCAGCTCCGGGACAGGGTGGTTGGACAAAAACATTCAGTACTTC.

The chain combines TRBV18 with TRBJ1-3; no definite D call. CDR3 length: 15 residues. Per the germline V gene, CDR1 is KGHSH and CDR2 is LQKENI. The germline V and J ends were trimmed by 0 bases and 7 bases, with 13 bases remaining between them. The CDR3 sequence: CASSPPRGLANTIYF. The DNA for the CDR3 is TGTGCCAGCTCACCACCTCGAGGGCTGGCGAACACCATATATTTT.

The chain has TRBV11-1 and TRBJ2-1; no reliable D call. Germline values: CDR1 SGHAT, CDR2 FQDESV (reference sequence). V dropped 3 bases and J dropped 1 base, with 10 bases sitting between them. CDR3 size: 15 residues. The CDR3 is CASSFGHISYNEQFF. The CDR3 DNA sequence: TGTGCCAGCAGCTTTGGGCACATTTCCTACAATGAGCAGTTCTTC.

The chain has TRBV7-9 and TRBJ1-1, with 8 nucleotides matching TRBD1. Germline trimming cut 5 bases from V and 4 bases from J; bases unmatched to any gene: 3. Germline V CDR1 and CDR2: SEHNR, FQNEAQ (reference sequence). The CDR3 consists of 13 residues. In nucleotides, the CDR3 is TGTGCCAGCAGCCCGACAGGGGTCACTGAAGCTTTCTTT. It specifies CASSPTGVTEAFF.